This T cell receptor (beta chain) is from a study of blood T cell repertoires in COVID-19. About the study: Researchers got acute and convalescent COVID-19 samples from the United States, Italy and Spain. PBMCs, B-cell-depleted T cells, or T cells were the source of the cDNA or gDNA that made up the material.

Authors' analysis steps: It was from reference gene primer amplification that nucleated cell counts were estimated. Assay: immunoSEQ multiplex PCR; the TCRdb copy retains only in-frame clones and omits some. From that table come the V and J calls and clone size; the DNA was used to work out D and trimming. This table holds 10,000 to 11,000 clones, around 90% found once. Sequencing was done on a sample of peripheral blood. The clonotype comes from a man aged 25 to 45 with active or convalescent COVID-19.

The CDR3 is CATSVGQADGYTF. DNA for the CDR3: TGTGCCACCAGCGTAGGACAGGCCGATGGCTACACCTTC. The chain recombines TRBV15 with TRBJ1-2; TRBD1 aligns across 7 bases. The CDR3 has 13 amino acids. The V gene's germline CDR1 is LNHNV and CDR2 YYDKDF (reference sequence). The trim removed 5 bases at V and 6 bases at J, leaving 6 bases unmatched.